The next 6 T cell receptor beta chains were all read from a single sample in a study of T cell responses to AZD1222 COVID-19 vaccine. TCRdb keeps only in-frame clones here, not all; method: immunoSEQ multiplex PCR. The sample holds some 120,000 clones; about 88% are singletons and the top ten take 3%. Sequencing was performed on peripheral blood, taken 28 days after the second AZD1222 dose. These receptors originate from an adult who received the AZD1222 COVID-19 vaccine.

The chain links TRBV28 to TRBJ2-7, with D possibly TRBD2 on 5 matching bases. The germline V and J ends were trimmed by 6 bases and 7 bases, with 16 bases remaining between them. The CDR3 loop spans 13 amino acids. Germline V gene sequence: CDR1 MDHEN, CDR2 SYDVKM. CDR3 loop: CASRGGSYREQYF. In nucleotides, the CDR3 is TGTGCCAGCAGGGGCGGGTCCTATAGGGAGCAGTACTTC.

This chain links TRBV30 with TRBJ1-1; the D is unclear. Deletions cut 2 bases from V and 2 bases from J, with 9 bases between. From germline, CDR1 is GTSNPN and CDR2 SVGIG (reference sequence). The CDR3 is made up of 13 amino acids. Here the CDR3 reads CAWSHSKNTEAFF. Written as DNA, the CDR3 is TGTGCCTGGAGTCACAGCAAAAACACTGAAGCTTTCTTT. Full variable domain (rest looked up from reference TRBV30 and TRBJ1-1): SQTIHQWPATLVQPVGSPLSLECTVEGTSNPNLYWYRQAAGRGLQLLFYSVGIGQISSEVPQNLSASRPQDRQFILSSKKLLLSDSGFYLCAWSHSKNTEAFFGQGTRLTVV.

V gene TRBV7-9 combines with J gene TRBJ2-7, with 8 bases aligning to TRBD2. Germline CDR1 is SEHNR and CDR2 is FQNEAQ (reference sequence). V gave up 4 bases and J gave up 6 bases; unmatched junction bases: 17. The CDR3 length is 17 residues. The CDR3 here is CASSSPGGGSPRSEQYF. The CDR3 bases are TGTGCCAGCAGCTCCCCCGGGGGGGGCTCCCCCCGGAGCGAGCAGTACTTC.

J is TRBJ1-2 and V is TRBV19; possible D gene TRBD1, 5 bases. Deletions cut 2 bases from V and 2 bases from J, with 9 bases between. Germline V lookup: CDR1 LNHDA, CDR2 SQIVND (reference sequence). The CDR3 runs to 14 residues. The CDR3: CASSILQGNYGYTF. The CDR3, as DNA: TGTGCCAGTAGTATACTGCAGGGCAACTATGGCTACACCTTC. Looking up the rest from reference TRBV19 and TRBJ1-2 gives the full variable domain: DGGITQSPKYLFRKEGQNVTLSCEQNLNHDAMYWYRQDPGQGLRLIYYSQIVNDFQKGDIAEGYSVSREKKESFPLTVTSAQKNPTAFYLCASSILQGNYGYTFGSGTRLTVV.

The chain couples TRBV7-2 to TRBJ1-2; D is undetermined. This CDR3 is built from 16 residues. The ends were cut back, 7 bases at V and 2 bases at J, with 20 bases in the middle. Germline loops: CDR1 SGHTA, CDR2 FQGNSA. CDR3 region: CASIRLITAQNYGYTF. The CDR3 nucleotides are TGTGCCAGCATAAGGCTCATAACGGCACAGAACTATGGCTACACCTTC.

This clone was picked up one time. DNA for the CDR3: TGTGCCAGCAGTGCCAGGACGCGGGGTGAAGCTTTCTTT. Protein: CASSARTRGEAFF. This chain joins TRBV12-3 or TRBV12-4 and TRBJ1-1; unclear D gene. V was pared by 5 bases and J by 7 bases, with 14 bases between. CDR3 size: 13 residues.